Given below is one T cell receptor beta chain in context. These data belong to a study of blood T cell repertoires in COVID-19. Turning to the study itself: Acute and convalescent COVID-19 specimens originated in the United States, Italy and Spain. PBMCs, B-cell-depleted T cells, or T cells were the source of the cDNA or gDNA that made up the material.

The CDR3 has 16 residues. CDR1 is MNHEY and CDR2 is SMNVEV in the germline V gene (reference sequence). The germline V and J ends were trimmed by 3 bases and 0 bases, with 9 bases remaining between them. Per the original methods: From reference gene primer amplification, estimates of nucleated cell counts were derived. Libraries were prepared by immunoSEQ multiplex PCR; TCRdb keeps only in-frame clonotypes and omits some of them. From that table come the V and J calls and clone size; the DNA was used to work out D and trimming. Here the sample spans about 140,000 clones, 60% to 80% being singletons. This TCR was sampled from a woman aged 50 to 60 with active or convalescent COVID-19. This chain joins TRBV27 and TRBJ1-6; weak D call: TRBD1 (6 bases). Sample: peripheral blood. The CDR3 nucleotides read TGTGCCAGCAGTTTTGTGGGGGCCTCCTATAATTCACCCCTCCACTTT. The encoded protein is CASSFVGASYNSPLHF.